The 2 T cell receptor beta chains below were found in one sample sequenced in a study of shared clonotypes between healthy human individuals. This table comes from immunoSEQ multiplex PCR, and its TCRdb copy is limited to in-frame clones, with some not included. The table records 2.3 million or so clones, approximately 93% of them present only once. Sequencing was performed on naive CD4+ T cells from PBMCs. This sample's subset: CD45RA+ positively selected. The source of these receptors is a man aged 18 to 29 in good health. Some clones in this sample may be carry-over from other donors' samples.

The gene calls are TRBV9 and TRBJ2-7; TRBD1 matches 7 bases. The V gene end was trimmed by 0 bases and the J gene end by 1 base; junction bases not matched to a gene: 10. Germline V gene lookup returns CDR1 SGDLS and CDR2 YYNGEE. The CDR3 covers 17 residues. The CDR3 DNA sequence: TGTGCCAGCAGCGTAGGATTCGGGACAGCCCAGTCCTACGAGCAGTACTTC. Its protein is CASSVGFGTAQSYEQYF.

The chain combines TRBV28 with TRBJ1-1, with a tentative D call TRBD1 (6 bases). Germline values: CDR1 MDHEN, CDR2 SYDVKM. Trimming removed 3 bases at V and 0 bases at J, with 17 bases between. This CDR3 has 17 amino acids. This chain's CDR3 is CASSLRFRGRLNTEAFF. The CDR3 DNA reads TGTGCCAGCAGTTTGAGGTTTCGGGGGCGACTGAACACTGAAGCTTTCTTT.